This T cell receptor beta chain appears in the sequencing data of a study of neoadjuvant anti-PD-1 for oral cavity cancer. Measured with immunoSEQ multiplex PCR; TCRdb has only the in-frame clones, and not every one. The table has 30,000 to 35,000 clones, more than 75% seen once; the top ten hold 3% to 4%. V lost 5 bases, J lost 5 bases, and 8 bases stayed unmatched. Per germline, CDR1 LGHNA and CDR2 YSLEER. The CDR3 totals 14 residues. This specimen consisted of PBMCs, obtained before nivolumab (anti-PD-1) treatment. This TCR was recovered from a person aged 40 to 85 with oral cavity squamous cell carcinoma. The J gene is TRBJ1-1, the V gene TRBV4-3; 7 bases agree with TRBD1. The CDR3 sequence: CASSINRGGTEAFF. In DNA form, the CDR3 reads TGCGCCAGCAGCATTAACAGGGGTGGGACTGAAGCTTTCTTT.